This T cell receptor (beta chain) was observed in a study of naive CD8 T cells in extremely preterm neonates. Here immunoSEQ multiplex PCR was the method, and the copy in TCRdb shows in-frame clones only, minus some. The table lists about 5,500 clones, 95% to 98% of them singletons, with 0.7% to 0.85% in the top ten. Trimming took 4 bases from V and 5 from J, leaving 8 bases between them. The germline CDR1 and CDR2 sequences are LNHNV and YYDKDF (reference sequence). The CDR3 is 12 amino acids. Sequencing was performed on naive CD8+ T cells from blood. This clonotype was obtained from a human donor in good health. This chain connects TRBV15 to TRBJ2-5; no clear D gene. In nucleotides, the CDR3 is TGTGCCACCAGCACCAGGTTCGAGACCCAGTACTTC. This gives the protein CATSTRFETQYF.